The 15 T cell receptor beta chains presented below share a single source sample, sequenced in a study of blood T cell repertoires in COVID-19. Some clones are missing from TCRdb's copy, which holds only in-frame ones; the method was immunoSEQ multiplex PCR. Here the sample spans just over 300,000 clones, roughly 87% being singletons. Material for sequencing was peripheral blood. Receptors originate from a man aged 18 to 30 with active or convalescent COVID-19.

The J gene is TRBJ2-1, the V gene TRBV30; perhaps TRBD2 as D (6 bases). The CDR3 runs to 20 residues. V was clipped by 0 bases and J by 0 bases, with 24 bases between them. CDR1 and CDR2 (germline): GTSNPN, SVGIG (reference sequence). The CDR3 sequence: CAWSVRPDRHRRDSYNEQFF. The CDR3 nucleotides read TGTGCCTGGAGTGTACGACCCGACCGTCATCGGAGGGACTCCTACAATGAGCAGTTCTTC. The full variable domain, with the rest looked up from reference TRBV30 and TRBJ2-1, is SQTIHQWPATLVQPVGSPLSLECTVEGTSNPNLYWYRQAAGRGLQLLFYSVGIGQISSEVPQNLSASRPQDRQFILSSKKLLLSDSGFYLCAWSVRPDRHRRDSYNEQFFGPGTRLTVL.

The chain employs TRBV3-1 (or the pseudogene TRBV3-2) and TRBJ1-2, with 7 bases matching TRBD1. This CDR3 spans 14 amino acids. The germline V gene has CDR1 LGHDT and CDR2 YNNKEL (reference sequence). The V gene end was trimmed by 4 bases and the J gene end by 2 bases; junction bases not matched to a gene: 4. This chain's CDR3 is CASSPGTDNYGYTF. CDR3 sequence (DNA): TGTGCCAGCAGCCCAGGGACAGACAACTATGGCTACACCTTC.

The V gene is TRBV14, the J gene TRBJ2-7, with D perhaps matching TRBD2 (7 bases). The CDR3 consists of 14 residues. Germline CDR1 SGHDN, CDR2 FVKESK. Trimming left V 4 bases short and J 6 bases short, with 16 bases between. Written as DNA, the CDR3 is TGTGCCAGCAGCCTCAGGGGCAGGGAGGGCGAGCAGTACTTC. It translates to CASSLRGREGEQYF.

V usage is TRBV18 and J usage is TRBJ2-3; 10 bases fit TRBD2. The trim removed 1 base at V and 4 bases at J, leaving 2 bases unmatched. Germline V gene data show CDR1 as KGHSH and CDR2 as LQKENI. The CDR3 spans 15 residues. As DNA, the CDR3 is TGTGCCAGCTCACCACAGCGGGAGGGTGCAGATACGCAGTATTTT. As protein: CASSPQREGADTQYF.

The CDR3 is CATKRWAVKGSPLHF. The CDR3 DNA sequence: TGTGCCACGAAACGGTGGGCCGTCAAAGGATCACCCCTCCACTTT. The chain carries TRBV28 and TRBJ1-6, with D uncertain. The CDR3 is 15 amino acids. Trimming took off 10 bases at V and 10 bases at J, with 23 bases between the two ends. The germline CDR1 and CDR2 sequences are MDHEN and SYDVKM.

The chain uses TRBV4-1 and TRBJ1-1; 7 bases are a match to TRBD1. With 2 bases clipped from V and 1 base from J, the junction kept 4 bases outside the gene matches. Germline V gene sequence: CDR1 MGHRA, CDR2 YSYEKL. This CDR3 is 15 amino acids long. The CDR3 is CASSQKQGSNTEAFF. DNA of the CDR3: TGCGCCAGCAGCCAAAAACAGGGGTCGAACACTGAAGCTTTCTTT.

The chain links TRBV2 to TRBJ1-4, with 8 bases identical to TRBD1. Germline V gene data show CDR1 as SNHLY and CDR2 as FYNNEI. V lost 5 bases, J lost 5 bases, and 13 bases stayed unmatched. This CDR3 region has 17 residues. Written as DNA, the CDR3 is TGTGCCAGCAGTTGGATTCCTCCGGGACAGGACAATGAAAAACTGTTTTTT. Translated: CASSWIPPGQDNEKLFF.

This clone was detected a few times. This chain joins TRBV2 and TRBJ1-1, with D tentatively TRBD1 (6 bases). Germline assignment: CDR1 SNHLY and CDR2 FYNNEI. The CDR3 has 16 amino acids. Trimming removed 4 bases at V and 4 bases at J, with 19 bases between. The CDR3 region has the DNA TGTGCCAGCAGTGGCAGGCGGGGGGCGTTTTCCACTGAAGCTTTCTTT. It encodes CASSGRRGAFSTEAFF.

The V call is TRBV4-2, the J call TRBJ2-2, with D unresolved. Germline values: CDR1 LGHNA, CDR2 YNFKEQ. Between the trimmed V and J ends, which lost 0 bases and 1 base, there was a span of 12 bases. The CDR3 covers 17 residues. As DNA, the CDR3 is TGTGCCAGCAGCCAAGACCCCCTGGGCCGGAACACCGGGGAGCTGTTTTTT. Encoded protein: CASSQDPLGRNTGELFF.

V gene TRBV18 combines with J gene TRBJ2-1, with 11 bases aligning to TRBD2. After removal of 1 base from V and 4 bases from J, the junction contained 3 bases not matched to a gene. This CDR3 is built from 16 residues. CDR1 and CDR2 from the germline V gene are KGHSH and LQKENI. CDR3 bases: TGTGCCAGCTCACCACGAACTAGCGGGGGATACAATGAGCAGTTCTTC. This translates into CASSPRTSGGYNEQFF.

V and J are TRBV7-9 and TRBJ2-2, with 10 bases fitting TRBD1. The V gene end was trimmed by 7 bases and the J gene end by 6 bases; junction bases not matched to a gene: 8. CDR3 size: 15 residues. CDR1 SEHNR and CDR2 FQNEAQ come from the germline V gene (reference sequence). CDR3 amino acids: CASNGDRGQSGELFF. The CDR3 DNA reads TGTGCCAGCAACGGTGACAGGGGGCAATCCGGGGAGCTGTTTTTT.

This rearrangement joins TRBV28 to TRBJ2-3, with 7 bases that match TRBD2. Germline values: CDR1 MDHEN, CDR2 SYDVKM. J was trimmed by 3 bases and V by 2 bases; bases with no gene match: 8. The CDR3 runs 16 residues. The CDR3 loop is CASSLLGTIGTDTQYF. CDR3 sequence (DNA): TGTGCCAGCAGTTTACTCGGGACTATTGGGACAGATACGCAGTATTTT.

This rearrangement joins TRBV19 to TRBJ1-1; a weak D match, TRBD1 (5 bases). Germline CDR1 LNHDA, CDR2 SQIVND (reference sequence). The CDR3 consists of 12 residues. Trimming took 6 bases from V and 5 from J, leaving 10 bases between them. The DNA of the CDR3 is TGTGCCAGTAGGGGGCGGGGAACTGAAGCTTTCTTT. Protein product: CASRGRGTEAFF. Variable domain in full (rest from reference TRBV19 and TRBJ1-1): DGGITQSPKYLFRKEGQNVTLSCEQNLNHDAMYWYRQDPGQGLRLIYYSQIVNDFQKGDIAEGYSVSREKKESFPLTVTSAQKNPTAFYLCASRGRGTEAFFGQGTRLTVV.

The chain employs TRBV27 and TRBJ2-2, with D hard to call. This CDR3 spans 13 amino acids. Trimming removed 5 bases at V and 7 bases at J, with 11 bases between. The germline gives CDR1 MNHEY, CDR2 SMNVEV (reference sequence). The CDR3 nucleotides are TGTGCCAGCAGTACCCCTAGGATCGGGGAGCTGTTTTTT. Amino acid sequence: CASSTPRIGELFF.

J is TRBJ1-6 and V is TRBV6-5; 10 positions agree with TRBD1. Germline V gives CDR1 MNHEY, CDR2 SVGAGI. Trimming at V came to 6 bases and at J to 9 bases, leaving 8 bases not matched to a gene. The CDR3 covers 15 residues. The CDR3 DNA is TGTGCCAGCAGCAACGTGGGGACAGGGGTTTCACCCCTCCACTTT. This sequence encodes CASSNVGTGVSPLHF.